Below, 25 T cell receptor beta chains from the same sample are listed, as sequenced in a study of cytomegalovirus exposure and HLA in healthy donors. Sequenced by immunoSEQ multiplex PCR; TCRdb stores in-frame clones only, minus some. The sample contains hundreds of thousands of clones, 80% to 90% of which appear only once. The source material was PBMCs. Source of these receptors: a man aged 18 to 35 in good health and CMV-seronegative.

The chain is built from TRBV19 and TRBJ1-2, with TRBD1 matching 7 bases. Per germline, CDR1 LNHDA and CDR2 SQIVND (reference sequence). The CDR3 runs 13 residues. Germline trimming cut 4 bases from V and 6 bases from J; bases unmatched to any gene: 5. CDR3 in amino acids: CASSTGTVNGYTF. Here the CDR3 DNA reads TGTGCCAGTAGTACCGGGACAGTGAATGGCTACACCTTC.

The count of this clone is one. This rearrangement joins TRBV18 to TRBJ2-3; D possibly corresponds to TRBD2 (5 bases). The V end was cut by 1 base, the J end by 9 bases, with 11 bases between. CDR3 length: 13 amino acids. The germline V gene has CDR1 KGHSH and CDR2 LQKENI. The CDR3 coding sequence is TGTGCCAGCTCACCACTACCGGGCGGGACGCAGTATTTT. It is translated as CASSPLPGGTQYF.

The V and J genes are TRBV6-6 and TRBJ2-1; D is perhaps TRBD1 (6 bases). Trimming took 8 bases from V and 8 from J, leaving 25 bases between them. Germline CDR1 and CDR2: MNHNY and SVGAGI (reference sequence). The CDR3 contains 16 residues. For the CDR3, the DNA is TGTGCCAGCGAAAGGTCGGACAGCAGGACAGTCGATGAGCAGTTCTTC. Translation: CASERSDSRTVDEQFF.

This clone was seen more than once but under ten times. The V gene is TRBV7-9, the J gene TRBJ2-2; D call uncertain. Trimming shortened V by 1 base and J by 7 bases, and 7 bases separated the two germline ends. The CDR3 sequence is 13 residues long. Germline loops: CDR1 SEHNR, CDR2 FQNEAQ (reference sequence). This chain's CDR3 is CASSLGADGELFF. As DNA, the CDR3 is TGTGCCAGCAGCTTAGGGGCAGACGGGGAGCTGTTTTTT.

This chain connects TRBV7-2 to TRBJ1-4; D is undetermined. CDR3 length: 14 amino acids. Germline CDR1 reads SGHTA; CDR2 reads FQGNSA. V was shortened by 4 bases and J by 8 bases, with 14 bases between the two germline ends. The CDR3 bases are TGTGCCAGCAGCTCGGACTACAGTGGGGAAAAACTGTTTTTT. It codes for CASSSDYSGEKLFF.

This rearrangement joins TRBV10-2 to TRBJ1-1; perhaps TRBD1 as D (6 bases). The CDR3 sequence is 13 residues long. In germline, CDR1 is WSHSY, CDR2 SAAADI. V was cut by 6 bases and J by 7 bases, with 15 bases left in between. CDR3 in DNA: TGCGCCAGCAGAAATACAGGGTCGGGTGAAGCTTTCTTT. Amino acids: CASRNTGSGEAFF.

This CDR3 is CASSWRRIGQPQHF. CDR3 in DNA: TGTGCCAGCAGCTGGAGGCGGATAGGTCAGCCCCAGCATTTT. This rearrangement joins TRBV6-5 to TRBJ1-5; D is ambiguous. V was shortened by 6 bases and J by 6 bases, with 15 bases between the two germline ends. The CDR3 covers 14 residues. The germline CDR1 and CDR2 sequences are MNHEY and SVGAGI.

The rearrangement links TRBV6-5 to TRBJ1-2; no clear D gene. Germline CDR1 is MNHEY and CDR2 is SVGAGI. The V and J ends lost 10 bases and 0 bases respectively, with 12 bases between them. The CDR3 has 13 residues. CDR3 amino acids: CATSGSTNYGYTF. In DNA form, the CDR3 reads TGTGCCACCTCAGGCTCCACTAACTATGGCTACACCTTC.

This rearrangement joins TRBV7-3 to TRBJ2-7; TRBD1 matches 7 bases. The junction had 9 bases not matched to a gene; V was cut back by 5 bases and J by 2 bases. CDR3 size: 15 residues. Per germline, CDR1 SGHTA and CDR2 FQGTGA. The CDR3 loop reads CASSDRAGLPYEQYF. The CDR3 DNA follows: TGTGCCAGCAGCGACAGGGCAGGCCTTCCCTACGAGCAGTACTTC.

This clone occurred once. The rearrangement links TRBV5-4 to TRBJ1-1; TRBD1 might be the D (5 bases). The CDR3 consists of 12 residues. Germline V CDR1 and CDR2: SGHNT, YYREEE (reference sequence). V shed 0 bases and J shed 8 bases, with 8 bases lying between them. The chain's CDR3 is CASSLDYREAFF. The DNA for the CDR3 is TGTGCCAGCAGCTTGGACTACAGGGAAGCTTTCTTT.

The chain has TRBV5-4 and TRBJ2-3; D perhaps matches TRBD2 (5 bases). V was cut by 5 bases and J by 4 bases, with 11 bases left in between. CDR3 size: 13 residues. Per the germline V gene, CDR1 is SGHNT and CDR2 is YYREEE (reference sequence). The CDR3 reads CASRRTGADTQYF. The CDR3 DNA reads TGTGCCAGCAGGCGGACCGGGGCAGATACGCAGTATTTT.

The chain links TRBV27 to TRBJ1-5; TRBD1 agrees at 7 bases. The CDR3 sequence is 15 residues long. CDR1 is MNHEY, CDR2 SMNVEV, per germline (reference sequence). V shed 5 bases and J 6 bases; nucleotides not matched to a gene: 10. The CDR3 DNA follows: TGTGCCAGCAGTCCCGACAGGGCTGGGGGTCAGCCCCAGCATTTT. Its protein is CASSPDRAGGQPQHF.

The chain combines TRBV5-1 with TRBJ2-5, with a tentative D call TRBD2 (6 bases). Trimming took 4 bases from V and 4 from J, leaving 17 bases between them. The CDR3 is made up of 15 amino acids. Germline V gene lookup returns CDR1 SGHRS and CDR2 YFSETQ. The CDR3 sequence: CASSPSSGTGETQYF. As DNA, the CDR3 is TGCGCCAGCAGCCCATCTTCCGGGACTGGAGAGACCCAGTACTTC.

The rearrangement uses TRBV4-3 and TRBJ2-7, with 10 bases that match TRBD2. With V trimmed by 5 bases and J by 0 bases, 4 bases remained unmatched. CDR1 is LGHNA, CDR2 YSLEER, per germline. There are 15 residues in the CDR3. CDR3 loop: CASSILAGVSYEQYF. DNA for the CDR3: TGCGCCAGCAGCATTCTAGCGGGGGTCTCCTACGAGCAGTACTTC.

The chain couples TRBV19 to TRBJ2-7; D is uncertain. CDR1 and CDR2 from the germline V gene are LNHDA and SQIVND (reference sequence). The V and J ends lost 1 base and 4 bases respectively, with 8 bases between them. This CDR3 spans 13 amino acids. The CDR3, as DNA: TGTGCCAGTAGTATAGGCAGCGCATACGAGCAGTACTTC. Its protein product is CASSIGSAYEQYF.

The chain uses TRBV4-1 and TRBJ1-5; D not resolved. With 4 bases removed from V and 9 bases from J, the gap between germline ends came to 7 bases. The CDR3 totals 11 residues. Germline assignment: CDR1 MGHRA and CDR2 YSYEKL. The CDR3 sequence is CASSPPGPQHF. In DNA form, the CDR3 reads TGCGCCAGCAGCCCCCCAGGGCCCCAGCATTTT.

The J gene is TRBJ2-7, the V gene TRBV30; no clear D gene. CDR3 length: 12 residues. CDR1 GTSNPN and CDR2 SVGIG come from the germline V gene (reference sequence). Trimming took off 4 bases at V and 3 bases at J, with 10 bases between the two ends. CDR3 region: CAWTHPGYEQYF. The CDR3 DNA reads TGTGCCTGGACTCATCCGGGCTACGAGCAGTACTTC. The complete variable domain, with remaining parts taken from reference TRBV30 and TRBJ2-7, reads SQTIHQWPATLVQPVGSPLSLECTVEGTSNPNLYWYRQAAGRGLQLLFYSVGIGQISSEVPQNLSASRPQDRQFILSSKKLLLSDSGFYLCAWTHPGYEQYFGPGTRLTVT.

The chain carries TRBV5-4 and TRBJ1-2; TRBD1 aligns across 9 bases. CDR3 size: 14 residues. Germline V gene data show CDR1 as SGHNT and CDR2 as YYREEE (reference sequence). V was pared by 7 bases and J by 3 bases, with 7 bases of the junction left unmatched. The CDR3 DNA sequence: TGTGCCAGCCATCCTGGGGACAGGGACTATGGCTACACCTTC. Amino acids: CASHPGDRDYGYTF.

V is TRBV5-1 and J is TRBJ2-2; 11 nucleotides line up with TRBD2. The CDR3 contains 16 residues. Looked up from germline, CDR1 is SGHRS and CDR2 is YFSETQ. Trimming at V came to 4 bases and at J to 3 bases, leaving 5 bases not matched to a gene. CDR3 sequence (DNA): TGCGCCAGCAGCGCACTAGCGGGAGCAGACACCGGGGAGCTGTTTTTT. Translating gives CASSALAGADTGELFF.

This clone has more than one count but fewer than ten. This chain links TRBV4-3 with TRBJ2-3; 9 bases fit TRBD2. This CDR3 spans 18 amino acids. Trimming cost V 0 bases and J 2 bases; bases outside gene matches: 9. The germline V gene encodes CDR1 LGHNA and CDR2 YSLEER. DNA of the CDR3: TGCGCCAGCAGCCAAGATGAAAAGAGCGGGGGGACCACAGATACGCAGTATTTT. Translated, it gives CASSQDEKSGGTTDTQYF.

The chain joins TRBV9 to TRBJ2-7; 8 positions match TRBD1. Germline loops: CDR1 SGDLS, CDR2 YYNGEE. The CDR3 consists of 14 residues. With V trimmed by 0 bases and J by 6 bases, 5 bases remained unmatched. This CDR3 is CASSVGRGPSEQYF. The DNA of the CDR3 is TGTGCCAGCAGCGTAGGCAGGGGGCCCAGCGAGCAGTACTTC.

This clone appeared a few times. This rearrangement joins TRBV2 to TRBJ1-5; 7 nucleotides line up with TRBD1. Germline loops: CDR1 SNHLY, CDR2 FYNNEI. CDR3 size: 12 residues. V lost 5 bases, J lost 15 bases, and 10 bases stayed unmatched. The CDR3 DNA sequence: TGTGCCAGCAGTCTGACAGGGACCCGTCGGCATTTT. Translated: CASSLTGTRRHF.

The chain combines TRBV7-2 with TRBJ2-1, with TRBD2 identical over 7 bases. There are 14 residues in the CDR3. V trimming: 5 bases; J trimming: 7 bases; junction bases outside the gene matches: 8. Germline CDR1 SGHTA, CDR2 FQGNSA. CDR3 DNA: TGTGCCAGCAGCCCAGGACTAGGTCCAAATGAGCAGTTCTTC. Its protein product is CASSPGLGPNEQFF.

The gene calls are TRBV27 and TRBJ2-3; TRBD2 might be the D (5 bases). V dropped 4 bases and J dropped 5 bases, with 10 bases sitting between them. This CDR3 has 13 amino acids. CDR1 MNHEY and CDR2 SMNVEV come from the germline V gene (reference sequence). The DNA for the CDR3 is TGTGCCAGCAGTTACAGCGGTCGAGATACGCAGTATTTT. Amino acids: CASSYSGRDTQYF.

This clone appeared a single time. The chain uses TRBV25-1 and TRBJ1-2; D is undetermined. The germline V gene has CDR1 MGHDK and CDR2 SYGVNS. Trimming stripped 5 bases from V and 10 bases from J, with 17 bases between. The CDR3 loop spans 13 amino acids. CDR3 in amino acids: CASSTTAPPIYTF. Written as DNA, the CDR3 is TGTGCCAGCAGTACTACCGCCCCCCCGATCTACACCTTC.